Listed below are T cell receptor beta chains from one sample, sequenced in a study of chemoradiotherapy in HPV16-positive cancers. Sequenced by immunoSEQ multiplex PCR; TCRdb stores in-frame clones only, minus some. The sample gives several thousand clones, under 85% of which show up once; about 15% is in the top ten. Sampling was performed from a patient who underwent chemoradiotherapy. The receptors here all came from a human donor with HPV-associated anogenital cancer. Both conserved end residues are trimmed from each CDR3.

J gene	V gene	CDR3 protein
TRBJ1-2	TRBV2	ASSSGQSNYGYT
TRBJ2-3	TRBV2	ASSEQGAIFTDTQY
TRBJ1-2	TRBV19	ASSPLGRGEGYT
TRBJ2-1	TRBV21-1	ASSSRGLAGGSNEQF
TRBJ1-2	TRBV7-9	ASSLGGSGNYGYT
TRBJ2-4	TRBV25-1	ATSEGGWGAKNIQY
TRBJ2-3	TRBV5-6	ASSLIDRGVQY
TRBJ1-2	TRBV2	ASSEQGEGYGYT
TRBJ2-4	TRBV19	ASTDREEGNIQY
TRBJ1-2	TRBV19	ASSIEGRPTAGYT
TRBJ2-1	TRBV7-8	ASSPLAGSGNEQF
TRBJ2-7	TRBV7-9	ASSLKAGGGFYEQY
TRBJ2-2	TRBV9	ASSVGRTGELF
TRBJ2-3	TRBV9	ASSMLGGRTDTQY
TRBJ2-1	TRBV19	ASSMGQSYNEQF
TRBJ1-3	TRBV6-1	ASSADRSSGNTIY
TRBJ2-7	TRBV5-1	ASSTGTPSSVWYEQY
TRBJ1-3	TRBV9	ASSDSGNTIY
TRBJ1-5	TRBV11-2	APRECPGPRESNQPQH
TRBJ1-2	TRBV29-1	SVEGQLYGYT
TRBJ2-1	TRBV7-9	ASSALGASGGAGNEQF
TRBJ1-2	TRBV5-1	ASSLAGTFNYGYT
TRBJ1-2	TRBV7-2	ASSPRAHKPYGYT
TRBJ1-5	TRBV30	AWSPQGGPQH
NA	TRBV28	ASSLSIGTPYEQY
TRBJ2-3	TRBV11-1	ASSPRGVISTDTQY
TRBJ2-7	TRBV7-2	ASSRGSSGRY
TRBJ1-5	TRBV4-1	ASSQYSNSNQPQH
TRBJ2-1	TRBV2	ASQLAGGNNEQF
TRBJ2-7	TRBV5-6	ASSSWDREYEQY
TRBJ2-7	TRBV11-2	ASSSRLAGGYEQY
TRBJ2-7	TRBV5-1	ASSPQDYNGGQY
TRBJ1-2	TRBV6-4	ASSADGQGEYGYT
TRBJ2-5	TRBV9	ASSPTPQGKETQY
TRBJ1-2	TRBV5-4	ASSHKTDTNYGYT
TRBJ2-7	TRBV5-1	ASSLEGEVKH
TRBJ2-3	TRBV4-2	ASSQDWATPDTQY
TRBJ1-4	TRBV19	ASSIPGQGGEKLF
TRBJ2-5	TRBV11-2	ASSRPEGGAETQY
TRBJ2-7	TRBV19	ASSRTGDYEQY
TRBJ2-1	TRBV9	ASSAPLGVGGYNEQF
TRBJ2-7	TRBV28	ASRGRYEQY
TRBJ2-3	TRBV7-2	ASSLGSLTDTQY
TRBJ2-5	TRBV4-2	ASSQADGGEETQY
TRBJ2-3	TRBV5-1	ASSSLAGGTDTQY
TRBJ2-7	TRBV5-1	ASSLGGGRYEQY
TRBJ2-5	TRBV7-8	ASSLGRYQETQY
TRBJ2-6	TRBV7-2	ASSLFGTPGANVLT
TRBJ1-3	TRBV5-1	ASSQTGGNTIY
TRBJ2-5	TRBV29-1	SFAGTGETQY
TRBJ2-7	TRBV19	ASSIYGQGSYEQY
TRBJ1-3	TRBV5-6	ASSLPAEGNTIY
TRBJ1-2	TRBV11-2	ASSLEGRVYGYT
TRBJ1-1	TRBV2	ASSVETGNTEAF
TRBJ2-7	TRBV29-1	SVELGNLSYEQY
TRBJ1-2	TRBV7-8	ASSFSVYYGYT
TRBJ1-1	TRBV4-1	ASSPPHGQGLNTEAF